This is a list of T cell receptor beta chains from one sample in a study of blood T cell repertoires in COVID-19. Method: immunoSEQ multiplex PCR; TCRdb's copy keeps in-frame clones and lacks some. The sample has about 170,000 clones, around 86% seen once. The sample taken for sequencing was peripheral blood. These receptors all come from a woman of 80 years or more with COVID-19, enrolled during active disease. Both conserved end residues are part of each CDR3. Fields, in order: J gene, clone size, V gene, D gene, CDR3 DNA, CDR3 protein. D genes are given only for firm matches. Clone size appears in some rows only: once, few, many, or a class for an expanded clone.

TRBJ1-2,.,TRBV14,.,TGTGCCAGCAGCCAAGGACAGAACTATGGCTACACCTTC,CASSQGQNYGYTF
TRBJ1-3,.,TRBV7-2,.,TGTGCCAGCAGTAGAGACAACTCTGGAAACACCATATATTTT,CASSRDNSGNTIYF
TRBJ1-1,once,TRBV6-6,.,TGTGCCAGCAGTTACGCCGAGGTAGGAACTGAAGCTTTCTTT,CASSYAEVGTEAFF
TRBJ2-3,.,TRBV7-2,TRBD2,TGTGCCAGCAGCCCGGGACGAGGGAGGGCCACAGATACGCAGTATTTT,CASSPGRGRATDTQYF
TRBJ2-5,once,TRBV19,TRBD2,TGTGCCAGTAGTACCTCAGCGGGAGGGCCCGAGACCCAGTACTTC,CASSTSAGGPETQYF
TRBJ1-1,.,TRBV20-1,.,TGCAGTGCTAGAGATACAGGAGAAGCTTTCTTT,CSARDTGEAFF
TRBJ2-5,.,TRBV2,TRBD2,TGTGCCAGTAGAGATATAGGACTAGCGGGAGGATTGGGGACCCAGTACTTC,CASRDIGLAGGLGTQYF
TRBJ2-3,.,TRBV5-5,TRBD2,TGTGCCAGCAGGACTAGCGGCACAGATACGCAGTATTTT,CASRTSGTDTQYF
TRBJ2-3,.,TRBV7-2,.,TGTGCCAGCAGCGGACTTGACGGACCAGATACGCAGTATTTT,CASSGLDGPDTQYF
TRBJ1-1,.,TRBV7-9,.,TGTGCCAGCGGGACACCCTATTGGAACACTGAAGCTTTCTTT,CASGTPYWNTEAFF
TRBJ1-1,.,TRBV6-5,.,TGTGCCAGCAGTTACGATGGAGGGAGGACTGAAGCTTTCTTT,CASSYDGGRTEAFF
TRBJ2-5,few,TRBV15,.,TGTGCCACCAGCAGAGAGGGCAACCAAGAGACCCAGTACTTC,CATSREGNQETQYF
TRBJ2-1,.,TRBV5-1,.,TGCGCCAGCAGCCAAGCGGTTAACTCCTACAATGAGCAGTTCTTC,CASSQAVNSYNEQFF
TRBJ1-2,.,TRBV28,TRBD1,TGTGCCAGCACCCCTCGGAAATGGGGACAGGTAACGGGTGGCTACACCTTC,CASTPRKWGQVTGGYTF
TRBJ1-1,.,TRBV28,.,TGTGCCAGCAGTCCTCCTGGAGATAACACTGAAGCTTTCTTT,CASSPPGDNTEAFF
TRBJ2-5,.,TRBV6-6,TRBD1,TGTGCCAGCAGTCACATCCCCGGACAGGGGGCCGGGGAGACCCAGTACTTC,CASSHIPGQGAGETQYF
TRBJ2-5,.,TRBV5-1,.,TGCGCCAGCAGGACCGGAGTGGCGGCCCAAGAGACCCAGTACTTC,CASRTGVAAQETQYF
TRBJ1-1,.,TRBV9,.,TGTGCCAGCAGCGTTTTCGGGGGGACGAACACTGAAGCTTTCTTT,CASSVFGGTNTEAFF
TRBJ2-7,.,TRBV6-1,TRBD1,TGTGCCAGCAGTGCGCCGCCGGGACAGGGGCTCTACGAGCAGTACTTC,CASSAPPGQGLYEQYF
TRBJ1-3,.,TRBV18,TRBD1,TGTGCCAGCTCACCATCGGGACAGGGGGCTGGAAACACCATATATTTT,CASSPSGQGAGNTIYF
TRBJ2-1,once,TRBV6-6,TRBD1,TGTGCCAGCAGTCGAAAGGCCCCGGGACAGGACTATGAGCAGTTCTTC,CASSRKAPGQDYEQFF
TRBJ1-5,.,TRBV9,TRBD1,TGTGCCAGCAGCGCAGGGGGAATAAGCAATCAGCCCCAGCATTTT,CASSAGGISNQPQHF
TRBJ1-5,.,TRBV3-1/TRBV3-2,.,TGTGCCAGCAGCCAAGGACAACAATCAGAGCCCCAGCATTTT,CASSQGQQSEPQHF
TRBJ2-7,.,TRBV4-1,.,TGCGCCAGCAGCCAAGCGGGCAGGGGATTCAGCGAGCAGTACTTC,CASSQAGRGFSEQYF
TRBJ1-2,.,TRBV3-1/TRBV3-2,.,TGTGCCAGCAGCCACACGGGCGGGCATATTAACTATGGCTACACCTTC,CASSHTGGHINYGYTF
TRBJ2-7,.,TRBV5-1,TRBD2,TGCGCCAGCGGGATAGCGGGTTCCTACGAGCAGTACTTC,CASGIAGSYEQYF
TRBJ2-7,.,TRBV5-6,TRBD2,TGTGCCAGCAGCTACCGCACTAGCGGGTCCTCCTACGAGCAGTACTTC,CASSYRTSGSSYEQYF
TRBJ1-1,.,TRBV18,.,TGTGCCAGCTCGAACGGGGGAGGAGGCACTGAAGCTTTCTTT,CASSNGGGGTEAFF
TRBJ2-1,.,TRBV29-1,TRBD2,TGCAGCGGTAGCGGGAGGGCCAATGAGCAGTTCTTC,CSGSGRANEQFF
TRBJ2-1,.,TRBV5-5,.,TGTGCCAGCAGCCCCGAACAGTTCAAGAACAATGAGCAGTTCTTC,CASSPEQFKNNEQFF
TRBJ2-7,once,TRBV5-1,TRBD1,TGCGCCAGCAGCTTGGCCAAGGGACAGGGGAACTACGAGCAGTACTTC,CASSLAKGQGNYEQYF
TRBJ2-3,.,TRBV4-1,.,TGCGCCAGCAGCCAAGAAGGACCGGGAGAAACAGATACGCAGTATTTT,CASSQEGPGETDTQYF
TRBJ2-7,.,TRBV11-1,TRBD1,TGTGCCAGCAGCGAACCGACAGGGGGCGCGAGGGAGCAGTACTTC,CASSEPTGGAREQYF
TRBJ2-1,.,TRBV7-8,.,TGTGCCAGCAGCTTAAGTTACAGTTATAGCTCCTACAATGAGCAGTTCTTC,CASSLSYSYSSYNEQFF
TRBJ2-1,.,TRBV11-2,TRBD2,TGTGCCAGCAGCTTAGCGGCTAGCGGCGAGCAGTTCTTC,CASSLAASGEQFF
TRBJ2-3,.,TRBV7-3,TRBD2,TGTGCCAGCAGCCTGCGGACTAGCGGGAGAGATACGCAGTATTTT,CASSLRTSGRDTQYF
TRBJ2-1,.,TRBV7-2,TRBD2,TGTGCCAGCAGCTTAGTCGCTAGCGGCCAAACGGAGCAGTTCTTC,CASSLVASGQTEQFF
TRBJ1-3,.,TRBV15,.,TGTGCCACCAGCAGAGGACACCGCAATGTTGGTTCTGGAAACACCATATATTTT,CATSRGHRNVGSGNTIYF
TRBJ1-1,.,TRBV6-6,.,TGTGCCAGCAGTCGCCGACAGGAGAACACTGAAGCTTTCTTT,CASSRRQENTEAFF
TRBJ2-7,.,TRBV6-5,TRBD1,TGTGCCAGCCGGGATACAGGGGGGCAGGTCTACGAGCAGTACTTC,CASRDTGGQVYEQYF
TRBJ2-7,.,TRBV5-1,TRBD1,TGCGCCAGCAGCAACGGCGGGACAGGGGTTGACTACGAGCAGTACTTC,CASSNGGTGVDYEQYF
TRBJ2-2,.,TRBV5-6,.,TGTGCCAGCAGCTTGTGGGGGCGGGACACCGGGGAGCTGTTTTTT,CASSLWGRDTGELFF
TRBJ2-3,.,TRBV7-6,TRBD2,TGTGCCAGCAGCTCTATGACTAGCGGGAGGAGCCCTAGCACAGATACGCAGTATTTT,CASSSMTSGRSPSTDTQYF
TRBJ2-3,.,TRBV5-1,TRBD2,TGCGCCAGCAGCTTGGCCAGCGGGGCACGCACAGATACGCAGTATTTT,CASSLASGARTDTQYF
TRBJ2-7,.,TRBV5-1,TRBD1,TGCGCCAGCAGACTGAGCCCAACAGGGGCCTACGAGCAGTACTTC,CASRLSPTGAYEQYF
TRBJ1-5,few,TRBV15,.,TGTGCCACCAGCAGGGCCAGGGGCGATCAGCCCCAGCATTTT,CATSRARGDQPQHF
TRBJ2-3,.,TRBV6-4,TRBD1,TGTGCCAGCAGTGAAAACAGGGGAGCAGATACGCAGTATTTT,CASSENRGADTQYF
TRBJ2-1,few,TRBV6-4,TRBD2,TGTGCCAGCAGTCGGGTAGCGGGAGGGGGCAATGAGCAGTTCTTC,CASSRVAGGGNEQFF
TRBJ1-1,.,TRBV4-2,TRBD1,TGTGCCAGCAGCCAAGAAGGTGGGACAGGGTCTCAAGCTTTCTTT,CASSQEGGTGSQAFF
TRBJ2-7,.,TRBV5-1,.,TGCGCCAGCAGCTCAGACCTTATGCGGGGGCAGTACTTC,CASSSDLMRGQYF
TRBJ2-7,.,TRBV7-8,.,TGTGCCAGCAGCCGAGACCTAACAGGGTACGAGCAGTACTTC,CASSRDLTGYEQYF
TRBJ2-1,few,TRBV19,.,TGTGCCAGTAGTGTTCCTACGGGTGAGCAGTTCTTC,CASSVPTGEQFF
TRBJ2-3,.,TRBV18,.,TGTGCCAGCTCACCGAGGACTGAAACCTATACGCAGTATTTT,CASSPRTETYTQYF
TRBJ2-1,once,TRBV7-9,TRBD2,TGTGCCAGCAGCCCGGGGGGGAATGAGCAGTTCTTC,CASSPGGNEQFF
TRBJ2-7,.,TRBV9,.,TGTGCCAGCAGCCCTCCGGACAGCCAGATCCGTCTGGAGCAGTACTTC,CASSPPDSQIRLEQYF